These 19 T cell receptor beta chains came from one sample sequenced in a study of memory CD4+ T cells and cytomegalovirus serostatus. Single viable CD3+CD4+CD8-CD45RO+ cells were sorted as the memory CD4+ T cells. Clones were read by immunoSEQ multiplex PCR, and TCRdb kept only the in-frame ones, dropping some. Among some 65,000 clones, about 78% were seen once, and the ten largest hold less than 0.6%. The sample comprised memory CD4+ T cells from blood. These receptors all stem from an adult in good health and CMV-seronegative. Some clones in this sample may be carry-over from other donors' samples.

This clone has ten or more counts. The chain recombines TRBV2 with TRBJ2-7; 10 bases agree with TRBD2. CDR3 length: 13 residues. Germline V CDR1 and CDR2: SNHLY, FYNNEI. Losses at the gene ends were 4 bases for V and 4 bases for J; bases not matched to a gene: 1. Here the CDR3 reads CASSASGSYEQYF. CDR3 in DNA: TGTGCCAGCAGTGCTAGCGGGAGTTACGAGCAGTACTTC.

The rearrangement links TRBV1 to TRBJ2-5; the D call in the table, TRBD2, was not verified against the DNA. TRBV1 corresponds to a pseudogene. This CDR3 has 15 residues. This CDR3 reads CTSSQDPSGGETQYF. As DNA, the CDR3 is TGCACCAGCAGCCAAGATCCCAGCGGGGGCGAGACCCAGTACTTC.

The rearrangement uses TRBV4-3 and TRBJ1-5, with D unclear. The V end was cut by 0 bases, the J end by 5 bases, with 5 bases between. Germline V gene data show CDR1 as LGHNA and CDR2 as YSLEER. The CDR3 has 13 amino acids. The CDR3 loop is CASSQDPHQPQHF. The CDR3 DNA is TGCGCCAGCAGCCAAGATCCCCATCAGCCCCAGCATTTT.

This chain uses TRBV5-4 with TRBJ2-2; no definite D call. Trimming cost V 4 bases and J 3 bases, with 10 bases left between them. Germline V gives CDR1 SGHNT, CDR2 YYREEE (reference sequence). The CDR3 totals 14 residues. CDR3 region: CASSPNSDTGELFF. The DNA of the CDR3 is TGTGCCAGCAGCCCGAACAGTGACACCGGGGAGCTGTTTTTT.

Of note for this clone: Relative to the germline gene, one junction end is altered; a read error may explain this. The chain recombines TRBV5-4 with TRBJ2-5; either TRBD1 or TRBD2 may supply D (5 bases each). Germline lookup yields CDR1 SGHNT and CDR2 YYREEE (reference sequence). This CDR3 has 14 amino acids. The chain's CDR3 is CASGFRGNQETQYF. Written as DNA, the CDR3 is TGTGCCAGCGGCTTCCGGGGCAACCAAGAGACCCAGTACTTC.

The chain has TRBV7-9 and TRBJ1-1, with D perhaps matching TRBD1 (5 bases). Trimming stripped 5 bases from V and 3 bases from J, with 13 bases between. The germline V gene has CDR1 SEHNR and CDR2 FQNEAQ (reference sequence). The CDR3 loop spans 14 amino acids. The CDR3 here is CASSHQGLYTEAFF. The CDR3 DNA reads as TGTGCCAGCAGCCATCAGGGTCTATACACTGAAGCTTTCTTT.

The genes are TRBV4-1 and TRBJ2-2; D is unclear. In germline, CDR1 is MGHRA, CDR2 YSYEKL. The CDR3 covers 17 residues. Trimming stripped 2 bases from V and 1 base from J, with 14 bases between. The CDR3 nucleotides are TGCGCCAGCAGCCAATTACTTGCCAGGAGGAACACCGGGGAGCTGTTTTTT. Protein: CASSQLLARRNTGELFF.

V usage is TRBV7-9 and J usage is TRBJ1-3; maybe TRBD1 (6 bases). There are 15 residues in the CDR3. Germline V gene data show CDR1 as SEHNR and CDR2 as FQNEAQ (reference sequence). V lost 2 bases to trimming and J lost 4 bases, with 12 bases between them. This chain's CDR3 is CASSLRQEQGNTIYF. The CDR3 coding sequence is TGTGCCAGCAGCTTAAGACAGGAGCAGGGAAACACCATATATTTT.

This sequence joins TRBV6-5 and TRBJ2-1, with 12 bases matching TRBD2. The CDR3 has 15 residues. Germline values: CDR1 MNHEY, CDR2 SVGAGI. The trim removed 2 bases at V and 6 bases at J, leaving 2 bases unmatched. CDR3 in amino acids: CASSYGLAGSNEQFF. The CDR3 nucleotides are TGTGCCAGCAGTTACGGACTAGCGGGAAGCAATGAGCAGTTCTTC.

This chain's CDR3 is CASSPFPGTGNEKLFF. The CDR3 nucleotides are TGTGCCAGCTCACCATTTCCCGGGACAGGGAACGAAAAACTGTTTTTT. The chain uses TRBV18 and TRBJ1-4; 9 bases are shared with TRBD1. The CDR3 is made up of 16 amino acids. V lost 2 bases to trimming and J lost 8 bases; unmatched junction nucleotides: 9. Per the germline V gene, CDR1 is KGHSH and CDR2 is LQKENI.

This chain joins TRBV6-1 and TRBJ1-6; 8 bases line up with TRBD1. The CDR3 totals 13 residues. V lost 8 bases to trimming and J lost 6 bases; unmatched junction nucleotides: 3. The germline CDR1 and CDR2 sequences are MNHNS and SASEGT. In nucleotides, the CDR3 is TGTGCCAGCTCGGGACAGGTTAATTCACCCCTCCACTTT. Translated: CASSGQVNSPLHF.

The chain links TRBV6-1 to TRBJ2-3; no reliable D call. The CDR3 contains 15 residues. Germline V lookup: CDR1 MNHNS, CDR2 SASEGT. The V end lost 5 bases, the J end lost 2 bases, and 14 bases lay between the germline ends. This CDR3 is CASSLSRLNTDTQYF. As DNA, the CDR3 is TGTGCCAGCAGTCTTTCCCGTCTAAACACAGATACGCAGTATTTT.

The chain employs TRBV4-3 and TRBJ2-3; D may match TRBD1 or TRBD2 (6 bases each). V lost 0 bases, J lost 6 bases, and 16 bases lay in between. This CDR3 is built from 16 residues. Germline V gene sequence: CDR1 LGHNA, CDR2 YSLEER. CDR3 region: CASSQETGAALDTQYF. In nucleotides, the CDR3 is TGCGCCAGCAGCCAAGAAACGGGGGCGGCTTTGGATACGCAGTATTTT.

The table lists this clone with a few counts. The chain is built from TRBV6-6 and TRBJ1-2; 9 nucleotides match TRBD1. Trimming cost V 7 bases and J 3 bases; bases outside gene matches: 9. CDR1 and CDR2 (germline): MNHNY, SVGAGI (reference sequence). The length of the CDR3 is 15 residues. DNA for the CDR3: TGTGCCAGCACCTCACAGGGGGCCGGGGACTATGGCTACACCTTC. The encoded protein is CASTSQGAGDYGYTF.

The V gene is TRBV30, the J gene TRBJ1-2; possibly TRBD1 for D (5 bases). The CDR3 covers 16 residues. Germline CDR1 and CDR2: GTSNPN and SVGIG (reference sequence). The ends were cut back, 1 base at V and 1 base at J, with 16 bases in the middle. The CDR3 loop is CAWSGGTVGINYGYTF. The CDR3 bases are TGTGCCTGGAGTGGGGGGACTGTTGGGATTAACTATGGCTACACCTTC.

This clone was observed a handful of times. The chain joins TRBV2 to TRBJ1-2; the D is unclear. Trimming took off 10 bases at V and 1 base at J, with 16 bases between the two ends. The CDR3 length is 14 residues. CDR1 and CDR2 from the germline V gene are SNHLY and FYNNEI. The DNA for the CDR3 is TGTGCCACCCTTTCAACGAAGGGTAACTATGGCTACACCTTC. It specifies CATLSTKGNYGYTF.

The gene calls are TRBV18 and TRBJ2-1; the D is unclear. The CDR3 extends over 13 amino acids. Trimming removed 2 bases from V and 9 bases from J, with 11 bases in between. From germline, CDR1 is KGHSH and CDR2 LQKENI. This chain's CDR3 is CASSPDALTEQFF. In nucleotides, the CDR3 is TGTGCCAGCTCACCAGACGCCCTGACTGAGCAGTTCTTC.

The V call is TRBV18, the J call TRBJ2-3, with TRBD1 identical over 8 bases. The CDR3 loop spans 15 amino acids. V lost 4 bases to trimming and J lost 0 bases; unmatched junction nucleotides: 3. In germline, CDR1 is KGHSH, CDR2 LQKENI. CDR3 amino acids: CASSRDRGSTDTQYF. The CDR3 DNA reads as TGTGCCAGCTCACGAGACAGGGGAAGCACAGATACGCAGTATTTT.

The rearrangement uses TRBV7-2 and TRBJ2-4, with 7 bases lining up with TRBD2. Losses at the gene ends were 0 bases for V and 8 bases for J; bases not matched to a gene: 7. In germline, CDR1 is SGHTA, CDR2 FQGNSA. The CDR3 has 15 amino acids. The CDR3 protein is CASSLAAGWIDIQYF. The CDR3 DNA is TGTGCCAGCAGCTTAGCAGCGGGGTGGATAGACATTCAGTACTTC.